The 25 T cell receptor beta chains in this list originate from one sample, sequenced in a study of blood T cell repertoires in COVID-19. Libraries were prepared by immunoSEQ multiplex PCR; TCRdb keeps only in-frame clonotypes and omits some of them. The data contain 70,000 to 75,000 clones, roughly four fifths of them singletons. The sample taken for sequencing was peripheral blood. The receptors originated from a woman aged 70-85 years with acute or convalescent COVID-19.

This rearrangement joins TRBV3-1 (or the pseudogene TRBV3-2) to TRBJ2-5; 8 bases line up with TRBD1. Trimming at V came to 8 bases and at J to 0 bases, leaving 14 bases not matched to a gene. Germline V gene lookup returns CDR1 LGHDT and CDR2 YNNKEL (reference sequence). CDR3 length: 17 residues. The CDR3 reads CASSSGTGFSHQETQYF. The CDR3 DNA reads TGTGCCAGCTCTTCCGGGACAGGCTTCTCGCACCAAGAGACCCAGTACTTC.

Here the CDR3 reads CASRLAPQETQYF. The CDR3 bases are TGCGCCAGCAGACTTGCCCCCCAAGAGACCCAGTACTTC. This chain joins TRBV5-1 and TRBJ2-5; D remains unclear. Trimming shortened V by 5 bases and J by 1 base, and 9 bases separated the two germline ends. Germline V gene data show CDR1 as SGHRS and CDR2 as YFSETQ. CDR3 length: 13 residues.

This clone is a singleton in its sample. This chain uses TRBV9 with TRBJ2-3; D perhaps matches TRBD2 (5 bases). CDR1 and CDR2 from the germline V gene are SGDLS and YYNGEE. V lost 2 bases, J lost 6 bases, and 13 bases lay in between. This CDR3 comprises 14 residues. CDR3 sequence (DNA): TGTGCCAGCAGCGTTGGCGGGTCCTCGGATACGCAGTATTTT. Translating gives CASSVGGSSDTQYF.

This clone is a singleton in its sample. CDR3 coding DNA: TGTGCCAGCAGACCGGGACTAGCTGCAGATACGCAGTATTTT. Encoded protein: CASRPGLAADTQYF. V is TRBV16 and J is TRBJ2-3, with 9 bases matching TRBD2. The CDR3 extends over 14 amino acids. Germline assignment: CDR1 KGHSY and CDR2 FQNENV. V was pared by 6 bases and J by 4 bases, with 5 bases of the junction left unmatched.

This chain uses TRBV9 with TRBJ2-1; TRBD2 aligns across 9 bases. The ends lost 1 base at V and 7 bases at J; junction bases unmatched: 0. CDR3 length: 13 residues. The germline V gene has CDR1 SGDLS and CDR2 YYNGEE. The CDR3: CASSVSGRNEQFF. The CDR3 DNA sequence: TGTGCCAGCAGCGTAAGCGGGAGGAATGAGCAGTTCTTC. The full variable domain, with the rest looked up from reference TRBV9 and TRBJ2-1, is DSGVTQTPKHLITATGQRVTLRCSPRSGDLSVYWYQQSLDQGLQFLIQYYNGEERAKGNILERFSAQQFPDLHSELNLSSLELGDSALYFCASSVSGRNEQFFGPGTRLTVL.

The chain uses TRBV5-5 and TRBJ1-5; possible D gene TRBD1, 5 bases. CDR3 length: 15 amino acids. Germline V CDR1 and CDR2: SGHKS, YYEKEE (reference sequence). Trimming took 0 bases from V and 2 from J, leaving 9 bases between them. The CDR3 loop is CASSLVSTGNQPQHF. CDR3 bases: TGTGCCAGCAGCTTGGTATCGACAGGCAATCAGCCCCAGCATTTT.

V usage is TRBV25-1 and J usage is TRBJ1-6; no firm D call. This CDR3 comprises 11 residues. Germline V CDR1 and CDR2: MGHDK, SYGVNS. V was trimmed by 8 bases and J by 6 bases, leaving 5 bases between them. The CDR3 loop is CASYGNSPLHF. The DNA for the CDR3 is TGTGCCAGCTACGGTAATTCACCCCTCCACTTT.

The chain joins TRBV18 to TRBJ1-3; 7 bases fit TRBD1. This CDR3 is 16 amino acids long. The junction had 5 bases not matched to a gene; V was cut back by 2 bases and J by 1 base. Germline CDR1 KGHSH, CDR2 LQKENI. The CDR3 DNA reads as TGTGCCAGCTCACCAGTAAACAGGGGATCTGGAAACACCATATATTTT. Protein product: CASSPVNRGSGNTIYF.

The chain couples TRBV3-1 (or the pseudogene TRBV3-2) to TRBJ1-2, with TRBD1 as a possible D gene (6 bases). CDR3 length: 13 amino acids. CDR1 LGHDT and CDR2 YNNKEL come from the germline V gene (reference sequence). The V end was cut by 4 bases, the J end by 4 bases, with 10 bases between. CDR3 amino acids: CASSLTTGYGYTF. Here the CDR3 DNA reads TGTGCCAGCAGCCTAACGACAGGCTATGGCTACACCTTC.

The genes are TRBV4-1 and TRBJ2-3, with 10 bases identical to TRBD2. Germline CDR1 reads MGHRA; CDR2 reads YSYEKL. The CDR3 sequence is 17 residues long. V shed 5 bases, J shed 1 base, and the junction held 9 bases outside the gene matches. The CDR3 region is CASSWSSGRGGTDTQYF. The CDR3 DNA reads as TGCGCCAGCAGCTGGTCTAGCGGGAGAGGGGGCACAGATACGCAGTATTTT.

The chain joins TRBV6-2 or TRBV6-3 to TRBJ2-7, with D possibly matching TRBD1 (5 bases). Germline V lookup: CDR1 MNHEY, CDR2 SVGEGT. The CDR3 spans 11 residues. The V and J ends lost 6 bases and 5 bases respectively, with 8 bases between them. The CDR3 nucleotides are TGTGCCAGCAGCTGGGGCCACGAGCAGTACTTC. It is translated as CASSWGHEQYF.

J is TRBJ1-5 and V is TRBV25-1; tentative D call: TRBD1 (5 bases). CDR1 MGHDK and CDR2 SYGVNS come from the germline V gene. V lost 1 base and J 9 bases, leaving 16 bases between the germline ends. This CDR3 contains 15 residues. For the CDR3, the DNA is TGTGCCAGCAGTGAATCAAGCAGGGATGTTCGGCCCCAGCATTTT. It codes for CASSESSRDVRPQHF.

The chain joins TRBV13 to TRBJ2-7; 9 bases line up with TRBD2. Germline CDR1 is PRHDT and CDR2 is FYEKMQ (reference sequence). V trimming: 4 bases; J trimming: 6 bases; junction bases outside the gene matches: 7. The CDR3 is 14 residues long. The CDR3 here is CASSSPGLASEQYF. The CDR3 DNA is TGTGCCAGCAGCTCGCCGGGACTAGCTTCCGAGCAGTACTTC.

The V and J genes are TRBV4-2 and TRBJ2-5, with TRBD2 matching 8 bases. Germline loops: CDR1 LGHNA, CDR2 YNFKEQ. This CDR3 spans 17 amino acids. J lost 4 bases, V lost 0 bases, and 10 bases had no gene match. This chain's CDR3 is CASSQDLTGLARETQYF. The CDR3 nucleotides read TGTGCCAGCAGCCAAGATCTTACCGGACTAGCTAGAGAGACCCAGTACTTC.

This clone was seen more than once but under ten times. This chain uses TRBV4-1 with TRBJ1-1; a possible D gene is TRBD1 (6 bases). Germline CDR1 reads MGHRA; CDR2 reads YSYEKL. The CDR3 runs 13 residues. Trimming removed 10 bases from V and 1 base from J, with 13 bases in between. Here the CDR3 DNA reads TGCGCCACCGGAGAGACAGGGAACACTGAAGCTTTCTTT. Encoded protein: CATGETGNTEAFF.

The J gene is TRBJ2-1, the V gene TRBV2, with 12 bases fitting TRBD2. Germline assignment: CDR1 SNHLY and CDR2 FYNNEI. CDR3 size: 14 residues. The J segment lost 9 bases and the V segment lost 6 bases, leaving 6 bases of the junction unmatched. The CDR3 spells CASRLTSGSFEQFF. CDR3 DNA: TGTGCCAGCAGGTTGACTAGCGGGAGTTTTGAGCAGTTCTTC.

This chain connects TRBV19 to TRBJ2-2; D gene unclear. Germline loops: CDR1 LNHDA, CDR2 SQIVND (reference sequence). This CDR3 is built from 14 residues. Deletions cut 1 base from V and 3 bases from J, with 6 bases between. Here the CDR3 reads CASSIAGYTGELFF. The CDR3 DNA follows: TGTGCCAGTAGTATAGCTGGCTACACCGGGGAGCTGTTTTTT.

This clone has a single count. The rearrangement links TRBV10-3 to TRBJ2-1, with 13 bases identical to TRBD2. Per germline, CDR1 ENHRY and CDR2 SYGVKD. This CDR3 has 15 amino acids. J was trimmed by 8 bases and V by 0 bases; bases with no gene match: 1. Here the CDR3 DNA reads TGTGCCATCAGTGAGTCAGGACTAGCGGGGGATGAGCAGTTCTTC. It specifies CAISESGLAGDEQFF.

CDR3 nucleotides: TGTGCCAGTAGTATACAGGGGGGAGGAAACACCATATATTTT. As protein: CASSIQGGGNTIYF. This sequence joins TRBV19 and TRBJ1-3; 7 nucleotides match TRBD1. Germline V gives CDR1 LNHDA, CDR2 SQIVND (reference sequence). The CDR3 consists of 14 residues. After removal of 2 bases from V and 4 bases from J, the junction contained 2 bases not matched to a gene.

This sequence joins TRBV10-3 and TRBJ1-5; 10 bases align to TRBD1. The CDR3 extends over 14 amino acids. From germline, CDR1 is ENHRY and CDR2 SYGVKD. J lost 1 base, V lost 10 bases, and 4 bases had no gene match. CDR3: CATEGQGSNQPQHF. CDR3 nucleotides: TGTGCCACCGAGGGACAGGGGAGCAATCAGCCCCAGCATTTT.

This clone was counted only a few times. This chain links TRBV4-1 with TRBJ2-7; possible D gene TRBD2, 6 bases. Between the trimmed V and J ends, which lost 1 base and 7 bases, there was a span of 14 bases. The germline V gene encodes CDR1 MGHRA and CDR2 YSYEKL. CDR3 length: 14 residues. CDR3 region: CASSQAREWGEQYF. For the CDR3, the DNA is TGCGCCAGCAGCCAAGCCCGGGAGTGGGGGGAGCAGTACTTC.

The chain employs TRBV9 and TRBJ2-7; 8 positions match TRBD1. V was pared by 4 bases and J by 5 bases, with 8 bases of the junction left unmatched. The CDR3 contains 14 residues. The germline CDR1 and CDR2 sequences are SGDLS and YYNGEE. The CDR3, as DNA: TGTGCCAGCAGCTCCAGGACAGGGTGGGACGAGCAGTACTTC. It yields the protein CASSSRTGWDEQYF.

In its sample, this clone was seen once. The gene calls are TRBV10-2 and TRBJ2-7, with 10 bases that match TRBD1. In germline, CDR1 is WSHSY, CDR2 SAAADI. CDR3 length equals 16 residues. With V trimmed by 10 bases and J by 4 bases, 16 bases remained unmatched. The CDR3 here is CATTGTGAAVGYEQYF. As DNA, the CDR3 is TGCGCCACTACCGGGACAGGGGCCGCGGTGGGTTACGAGCAGTACTTC.

This rearrangement joins TRBV9 to TRBJ2-1; 8 bases line up with TRBD2. Germline V gives CDR1 SGDLS, CDR2 YYNGEE. V was pared by 0 bases and J by 4 bases, with 9 bases of the junction left unmatched. The CDR3 totals 17 residues. The CDR3 region is CASSVGSREASYNEQFF. CDR3 nucleotides: TGTGCCAGCAGCGTAGGTTCGCGGGAGGCCTCTTACAATGAGCAGTTCTTC.

This clone was counted only a few times. V usage is TRBV28 and J usage is TRBJ2-2, with TRBD1 identical over 7 bases. The CDR3 contains 14 residues. Germline assignment: CDR1 MDHEN and CDR2 SYDVKM. The junction had 3 bases not matched to a gene; V was cut back by 6 bases and J by 2 bases. Here the CDR3 DNA reads TGTGCCAGCAGGGGACAGATTAACACCGGGGAGCTGTTTTTT. It encodes CASRGQINTGELFF.